The clone carrying this TCR beta chain is a singleton in its sample. Generated by immunoSEQ multiplex PCR, the TCRdb table keeps only in-frame clones and is missing some. The data contain roughly 310,000 clones, almost 90% of them singletons. These data originate in a study of blood T cell repertoires in COVID-19. V was clipped by 1 base and J by 11 bases, with 11 bases between them. The length of the CDR3 is 13 residues. Source material: peripheral blood. This sequence was found in a woman younger than 45 with COVID-19, enrolled during active disease. V is TRBV12-3 or TRBV12-4 and J is TRBJ1-4; possible D gene TRBD1, 5 bases. The CDR3: CASSLETKGKLFF. As DNA, the CDR3 is TGTGCCAGCAGTTTAGAGACCAAGGGGAAACTGTTTTTT.